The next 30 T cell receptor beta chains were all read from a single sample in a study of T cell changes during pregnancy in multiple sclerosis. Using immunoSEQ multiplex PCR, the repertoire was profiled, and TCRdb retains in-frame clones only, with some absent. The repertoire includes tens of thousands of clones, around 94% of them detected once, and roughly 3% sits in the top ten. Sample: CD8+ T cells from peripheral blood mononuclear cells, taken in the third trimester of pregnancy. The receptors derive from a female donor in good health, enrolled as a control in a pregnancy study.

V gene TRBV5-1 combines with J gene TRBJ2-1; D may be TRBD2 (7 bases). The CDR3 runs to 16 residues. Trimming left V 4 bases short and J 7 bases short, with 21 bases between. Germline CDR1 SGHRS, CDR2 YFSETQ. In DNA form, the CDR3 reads TGCGCCAGCAGCCCCATTGGGGGGGGCCTTAGGAATGAGCAGTTCTTC. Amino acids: CASSPIGGGLRNEQFF.

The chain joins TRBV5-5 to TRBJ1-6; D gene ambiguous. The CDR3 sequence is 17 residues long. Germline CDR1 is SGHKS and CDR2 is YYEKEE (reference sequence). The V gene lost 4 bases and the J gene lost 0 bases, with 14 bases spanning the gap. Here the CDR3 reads CASSLEDWSSYNSPLHF. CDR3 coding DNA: TGTGCCAGCAGCCTGGAGGATTGGAGCTCCTATAATTCACCCCTCCACTTT.

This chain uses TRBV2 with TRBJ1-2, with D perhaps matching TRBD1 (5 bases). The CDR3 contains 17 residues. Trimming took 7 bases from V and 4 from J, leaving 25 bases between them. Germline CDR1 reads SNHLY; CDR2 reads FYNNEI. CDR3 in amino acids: CASTLRRGILDGYGYTF. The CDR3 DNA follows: TGTGCCAGCACCCTGAGACGGGGGATCCTGGATGGCTATGGCTACACCTTC.

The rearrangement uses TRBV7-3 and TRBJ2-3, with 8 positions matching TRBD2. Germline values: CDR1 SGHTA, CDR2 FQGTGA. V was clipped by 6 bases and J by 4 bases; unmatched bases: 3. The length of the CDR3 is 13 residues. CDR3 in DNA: TGTGCCAGCAGTCACGGGGGGGCAGATACGCAGTATTTT. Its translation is CASSHGGADTQYF.

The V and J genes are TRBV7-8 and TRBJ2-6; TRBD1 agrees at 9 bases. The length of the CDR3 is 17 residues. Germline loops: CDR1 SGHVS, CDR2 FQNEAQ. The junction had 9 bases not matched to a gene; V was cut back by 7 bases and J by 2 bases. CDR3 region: CASTDTGGVPGANVLTF. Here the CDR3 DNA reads TGTGCCAGCACCGATACAGGGGGCGTCCCTGGGGCCAACGTCCTGACTTTC. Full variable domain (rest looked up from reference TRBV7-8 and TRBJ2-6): GAGVSQSPRYKVAKRGQDVALRCDPISGHVSLFWYQQALGQGPEFLTYFQNEAQLDKSGLPSDRFFAERPEGSVSTLKIQRTQQEDSAVYLCASTDTGGVPGANVLTFGAGSRLTVL.

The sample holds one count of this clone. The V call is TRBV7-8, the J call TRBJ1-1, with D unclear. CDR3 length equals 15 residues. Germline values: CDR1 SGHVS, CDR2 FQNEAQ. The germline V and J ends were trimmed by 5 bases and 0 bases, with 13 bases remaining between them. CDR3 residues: CASSLREGMNTEAFF. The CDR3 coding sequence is TGTGCCAGCAGCCTTCGTGAGGGCATGAACACTGAAGCTTTCTTT.

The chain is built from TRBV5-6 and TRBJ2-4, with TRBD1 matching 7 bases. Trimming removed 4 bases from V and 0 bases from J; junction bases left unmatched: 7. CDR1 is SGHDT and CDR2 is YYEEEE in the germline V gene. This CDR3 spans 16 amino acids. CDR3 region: CASSLGQVLAKNIQYF. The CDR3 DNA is TGTGCCAGCAGCCTTGGACAGGTCCTAGCCAAAAACATTCAGTACTTC.

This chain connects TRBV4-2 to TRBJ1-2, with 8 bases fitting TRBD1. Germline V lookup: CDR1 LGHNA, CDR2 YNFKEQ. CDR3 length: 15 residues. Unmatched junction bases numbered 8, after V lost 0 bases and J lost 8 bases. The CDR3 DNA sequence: TGTGCCAGCAGCCAAGATCCCGGACAGGGCGGAGGCTACACCTTC. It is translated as CASSQDPGQGGGYTF.

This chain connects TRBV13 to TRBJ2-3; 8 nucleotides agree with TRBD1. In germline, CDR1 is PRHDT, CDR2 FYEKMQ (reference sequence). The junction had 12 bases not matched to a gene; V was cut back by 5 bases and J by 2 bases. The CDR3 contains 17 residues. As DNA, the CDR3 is TGTGCCAGCAGCCCGAGACAGGGGTTGGATTTCACAGATACGCAGTATTTT. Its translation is CASSPRQGLDFTDTQYF.

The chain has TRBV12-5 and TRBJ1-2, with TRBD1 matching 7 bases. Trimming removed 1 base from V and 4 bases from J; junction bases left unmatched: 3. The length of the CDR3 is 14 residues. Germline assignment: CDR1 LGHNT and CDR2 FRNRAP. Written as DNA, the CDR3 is TGTGCTAGTGGTTTGGCGGGACAGATCTATGGCTACACCTTC. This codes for CASGLAGQIYGYTF. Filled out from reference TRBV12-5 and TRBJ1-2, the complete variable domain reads DARVTQTPRHKVTEMGQEVTMRCQPILGHNTVFWYRQTMMQGLELLAYFRNRAPLDDSGMPKDRFSAEMPDATLATLKIQPSEPRDSAVYFCASGLAGQIYGYTFGSGTRLTVV.

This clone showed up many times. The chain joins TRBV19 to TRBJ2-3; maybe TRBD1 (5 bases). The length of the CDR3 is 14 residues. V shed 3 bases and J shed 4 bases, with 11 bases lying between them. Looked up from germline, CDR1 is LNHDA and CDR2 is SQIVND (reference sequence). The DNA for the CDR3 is TGTGCCAGTAGTATGGGCAGGGAAGCAGATACGCAGTATTTT. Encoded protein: CASSMGREADTQYF.

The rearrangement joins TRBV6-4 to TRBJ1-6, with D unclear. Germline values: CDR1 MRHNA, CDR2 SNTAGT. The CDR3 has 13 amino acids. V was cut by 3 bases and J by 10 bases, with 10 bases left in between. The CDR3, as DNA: TGTGCCAGCAGTGAGGGGTCGGGATCACCCCTCCACTTT. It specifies CASSEGSGSPLHF.

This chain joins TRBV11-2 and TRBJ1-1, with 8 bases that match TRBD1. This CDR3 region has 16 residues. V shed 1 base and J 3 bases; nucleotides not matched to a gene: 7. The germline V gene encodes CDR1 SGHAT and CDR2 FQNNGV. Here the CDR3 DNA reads TGTGCCAGCAGCTTAGTCAGGGGGCAGATTGACACTGAAGCTTTCTTT. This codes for CASSLVRGQIDTEAFF.

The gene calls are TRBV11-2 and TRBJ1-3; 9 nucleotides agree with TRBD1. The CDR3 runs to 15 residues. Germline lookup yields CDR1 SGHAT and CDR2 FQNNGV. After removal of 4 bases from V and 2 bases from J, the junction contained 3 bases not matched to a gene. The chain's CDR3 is CASSSDRGAGNTIYF. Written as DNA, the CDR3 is TGTGCCAGCAGCTCAGACAGGGGGGCTGGAAACACCATATATTTT.

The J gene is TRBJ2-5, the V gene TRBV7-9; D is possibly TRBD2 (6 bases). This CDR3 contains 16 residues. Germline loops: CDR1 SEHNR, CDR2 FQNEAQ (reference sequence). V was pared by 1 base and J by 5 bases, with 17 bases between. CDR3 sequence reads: CASSLVAGGAVETQYF. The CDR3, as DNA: TGTGCCAGCAGCTTAGTAGCAGGAGGGGCGGTTGAGACCCAGTACTTC.

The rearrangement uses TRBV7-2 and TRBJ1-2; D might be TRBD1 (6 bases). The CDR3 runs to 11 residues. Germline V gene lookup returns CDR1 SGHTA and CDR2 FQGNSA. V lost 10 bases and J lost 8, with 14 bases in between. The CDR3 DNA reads TGTGCCACCGCGGGGGGCTACGGCTACACCTTC. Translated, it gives CATAGGYGYTF.

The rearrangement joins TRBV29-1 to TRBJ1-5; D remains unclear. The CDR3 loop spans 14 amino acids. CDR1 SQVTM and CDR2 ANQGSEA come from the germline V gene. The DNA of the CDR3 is TGCAGTGCTATAATAGACATCACCGGGGTACCCCAGCATTTT. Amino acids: CSAIIDITGVPQHF.

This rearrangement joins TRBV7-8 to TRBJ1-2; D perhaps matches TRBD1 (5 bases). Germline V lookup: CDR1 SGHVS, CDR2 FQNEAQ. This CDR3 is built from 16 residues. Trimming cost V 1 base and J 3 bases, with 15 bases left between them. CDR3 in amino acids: CASSLDTGGVDYGYTF. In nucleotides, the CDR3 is TGTGCCAGCAGCTTAGACACTGGGGGGGTGGACTATGGCTACACCTTC.

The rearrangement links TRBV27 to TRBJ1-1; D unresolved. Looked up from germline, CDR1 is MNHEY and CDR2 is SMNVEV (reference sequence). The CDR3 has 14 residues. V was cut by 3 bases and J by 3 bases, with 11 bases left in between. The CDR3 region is CASSFAKADTEAFF. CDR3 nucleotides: TGTGCCAGCAGTTTCGCCAAAGCGGACACTGAAGCTTTCTTT.

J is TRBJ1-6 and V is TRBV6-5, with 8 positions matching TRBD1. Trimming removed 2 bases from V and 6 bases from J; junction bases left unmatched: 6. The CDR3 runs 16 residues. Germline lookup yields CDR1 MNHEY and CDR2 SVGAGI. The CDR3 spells CASSYDGQGGNSPLHF. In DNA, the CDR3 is TGTGCCAGCAGTTACGACGGACAGGGCGGTAATTCACCCCTCCACTTT.

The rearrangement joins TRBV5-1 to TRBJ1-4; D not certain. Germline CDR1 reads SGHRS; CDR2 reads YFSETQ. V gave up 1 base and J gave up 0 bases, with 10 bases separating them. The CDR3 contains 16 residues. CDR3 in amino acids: CASSLTEATTNEKLFF. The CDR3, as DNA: TGCGCCAGCAGCTTGACAGAAGCTACAACTAATGAAAAACTGTTTTTT. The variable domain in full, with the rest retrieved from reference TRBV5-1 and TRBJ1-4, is KAGVTQTPRYLIKTRGQQVTLSCSPISGHRSVSWYQQTPGQGLQFLFEYFSETQRNKGNFPGRFSGRQFSNSRSEMNVSTLELGDSALYLCASSLTEATTNEKLFFGSGTQLSVL.

CDR3 DNA sequence: TGTGCCAGCAGCCCTCGTCTGGGGCGGGAGCCAGATACGCAGTATTTT. Translating it yields CASSPRLGREPDTQYF. The chain has TRBV7-9 and TRBJ2-3; 7 bases are a match to TRBD2. This CDR3 contains 16 residues. The germline V gene has CDR1 SEHNR and CDR2 FQNEAQ (reference sequence). Trimming took 5 bases from V and 4 from J; bases not matched to a gene: 12.

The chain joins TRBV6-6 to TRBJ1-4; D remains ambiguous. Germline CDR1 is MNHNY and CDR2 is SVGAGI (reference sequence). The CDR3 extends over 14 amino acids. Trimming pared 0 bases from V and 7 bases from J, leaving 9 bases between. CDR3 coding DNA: TGTGCCAGCAGTTACTCGTCAGGCCCTGAAAAACTGTTTTTT. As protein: CASSYSSGPEKLFF.

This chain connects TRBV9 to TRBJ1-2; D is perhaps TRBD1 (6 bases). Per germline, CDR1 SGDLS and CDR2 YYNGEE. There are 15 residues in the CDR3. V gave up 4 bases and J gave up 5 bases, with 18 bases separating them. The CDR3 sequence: CASSPRGTLRYGYTF. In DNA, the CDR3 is TGTGCCAGCAGCCCTAGGGGGACCCTTAGATATGGCTACACCTTC.

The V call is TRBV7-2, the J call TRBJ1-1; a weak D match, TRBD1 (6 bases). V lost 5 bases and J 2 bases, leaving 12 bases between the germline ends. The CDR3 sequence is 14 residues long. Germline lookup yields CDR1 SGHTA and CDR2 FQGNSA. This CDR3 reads CASSPRGRNTEAFF. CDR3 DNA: TGTGCCAGCAGCCCGCGGGGGCGAAACACTGAAGCTTTCTTT.

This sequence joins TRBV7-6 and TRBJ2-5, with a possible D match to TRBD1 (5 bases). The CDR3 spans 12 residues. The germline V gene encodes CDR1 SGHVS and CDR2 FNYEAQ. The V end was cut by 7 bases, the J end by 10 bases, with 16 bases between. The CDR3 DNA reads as TGTGCCAGCACCCAGGGCTCCCAGCACCAGTACTTC. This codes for CASTQGSQHQYF.

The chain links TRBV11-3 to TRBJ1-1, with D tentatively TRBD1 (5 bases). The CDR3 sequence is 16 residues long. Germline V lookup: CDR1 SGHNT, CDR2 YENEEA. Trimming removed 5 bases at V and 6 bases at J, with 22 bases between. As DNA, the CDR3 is TGTGCCAGCAGCCACCGATTGGACACCCCGGGGGCTGAAGCTTTCTTT. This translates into CASSHRLDTPGAEAFF.

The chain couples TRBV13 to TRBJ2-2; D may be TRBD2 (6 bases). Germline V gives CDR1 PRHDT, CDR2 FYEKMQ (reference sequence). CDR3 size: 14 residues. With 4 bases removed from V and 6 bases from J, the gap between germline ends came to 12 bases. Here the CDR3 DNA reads TGTGCCAGCAGCTCGGGACTTTTGGCCGGGGAGCTGTTTTTT. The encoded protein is CASSSGLLAGELFF.

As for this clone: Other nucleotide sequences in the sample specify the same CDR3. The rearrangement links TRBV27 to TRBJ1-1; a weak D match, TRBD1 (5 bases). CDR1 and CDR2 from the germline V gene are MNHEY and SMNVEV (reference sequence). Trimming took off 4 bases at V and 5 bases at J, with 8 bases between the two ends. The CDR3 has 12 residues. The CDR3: CASSSGGTEAFF. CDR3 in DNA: TGTGCCAGCAGTTCTGGGGGGACTGAAGCTTTCTTT.

The CDR3 loop reads CASSQALGGNEQFF. CDR3 nucleotides: TGCGCCAGCAGCCAAGCCCTCGGGGGAAATGAGCAGTTCTTC. This chain uses TRBV4-1 with TRBJ2-1; D is possibly TRBD2 (6 bases). V was shortened by 1 base and J by 7 bases, with 11 bases between the two germline ends. Per germline, CDR1 MGHRA and CDR2 YSYEKL. The CDR3 length is 14 residues.